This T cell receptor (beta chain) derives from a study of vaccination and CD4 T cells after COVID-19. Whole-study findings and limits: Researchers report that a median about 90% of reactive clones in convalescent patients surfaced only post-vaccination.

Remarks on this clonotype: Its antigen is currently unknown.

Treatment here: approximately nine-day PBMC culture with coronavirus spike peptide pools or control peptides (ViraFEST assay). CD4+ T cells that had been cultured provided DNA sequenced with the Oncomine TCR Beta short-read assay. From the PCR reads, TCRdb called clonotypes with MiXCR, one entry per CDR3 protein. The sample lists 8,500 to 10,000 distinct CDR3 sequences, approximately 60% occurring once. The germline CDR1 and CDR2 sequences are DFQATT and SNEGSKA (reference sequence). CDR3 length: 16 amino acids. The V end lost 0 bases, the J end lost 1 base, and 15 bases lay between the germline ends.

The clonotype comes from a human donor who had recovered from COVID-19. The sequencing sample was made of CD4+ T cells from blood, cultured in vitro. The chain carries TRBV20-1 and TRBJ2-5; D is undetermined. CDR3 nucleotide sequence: TGCAGTGCTAGAGATTCGCGCTGGGCGGTCCAAGAGACCCAGTACTTC. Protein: CSARDSRWAVQETQYF.